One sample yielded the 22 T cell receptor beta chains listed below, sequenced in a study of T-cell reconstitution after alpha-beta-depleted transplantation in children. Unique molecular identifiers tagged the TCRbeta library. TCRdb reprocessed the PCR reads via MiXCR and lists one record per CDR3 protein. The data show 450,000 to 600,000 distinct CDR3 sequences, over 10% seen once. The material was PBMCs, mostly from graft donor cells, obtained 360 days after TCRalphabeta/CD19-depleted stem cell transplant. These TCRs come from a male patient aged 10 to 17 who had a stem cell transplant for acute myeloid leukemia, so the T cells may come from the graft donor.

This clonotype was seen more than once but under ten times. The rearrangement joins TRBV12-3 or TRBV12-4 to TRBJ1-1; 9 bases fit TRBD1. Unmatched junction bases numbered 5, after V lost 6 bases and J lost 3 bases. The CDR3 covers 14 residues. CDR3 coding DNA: TGTGCCAGCAGCCAAGGACAGGGGTACACTGAAGCTTTCTTT. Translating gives CASSQGQGYTEAFF.

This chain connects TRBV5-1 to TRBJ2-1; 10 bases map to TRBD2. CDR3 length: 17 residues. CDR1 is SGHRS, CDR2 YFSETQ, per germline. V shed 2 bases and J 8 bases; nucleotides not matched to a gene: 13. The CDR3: CASSLAYPSGSTDEQFF. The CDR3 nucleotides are TGCGCCAGCAGCTTAGCATATCCTAGCGGGAGTACGGATGAGCAGTTCTTC.

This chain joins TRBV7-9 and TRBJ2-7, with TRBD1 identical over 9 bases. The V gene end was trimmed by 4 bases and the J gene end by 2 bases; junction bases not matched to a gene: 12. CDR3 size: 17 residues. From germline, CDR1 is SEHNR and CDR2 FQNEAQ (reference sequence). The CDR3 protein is CASSWAPPGQGPYEQYF. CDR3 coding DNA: TGTGCCAGCAGCTGGGCCCCCCCGGGACAGGGACCCTACGAGCAGTACTTC.

The CDR3: CASSFGGGLAGSSEQYF. In DNA, the CDR3 is TGTGCCAGCAGTTTCGGCGGCGGACTAGCGGGATCTAGCGAGCAGTACTTC. The gene calls are TRBV12-3 or TRBV12-4 and TRBJ2-7, with 12 bases aligning to TRBD2. The length of the CDR3 is 17 residues. Trimming removed 3 bases from V and 6 bases from J; junction bases left unmatched: 12.

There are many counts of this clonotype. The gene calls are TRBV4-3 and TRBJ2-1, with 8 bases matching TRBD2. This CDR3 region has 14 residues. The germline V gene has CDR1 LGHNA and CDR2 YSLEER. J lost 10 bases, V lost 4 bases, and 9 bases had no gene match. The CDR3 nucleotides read TGCGCCAGCAGCCTCCTACTAGCGGAGCCAGAGCAGTTCTTC. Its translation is CASSLLLAEPEQFF.

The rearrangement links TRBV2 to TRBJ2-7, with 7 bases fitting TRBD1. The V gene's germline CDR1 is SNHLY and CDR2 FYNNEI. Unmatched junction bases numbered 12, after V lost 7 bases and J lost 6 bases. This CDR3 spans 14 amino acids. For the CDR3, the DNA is TGTGCCAGCAACTCCCGGGACAGTTCCCCCGAGCAGTACTTC. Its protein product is CASNSRDSSPEQYF.

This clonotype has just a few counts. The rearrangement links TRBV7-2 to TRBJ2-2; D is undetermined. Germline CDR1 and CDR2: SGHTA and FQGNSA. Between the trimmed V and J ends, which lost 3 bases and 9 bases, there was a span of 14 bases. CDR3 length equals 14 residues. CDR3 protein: CASSLVWSGRELFF. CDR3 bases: TGTGCCAGCAGCTTGGTGTGGAGTGGGAGGGAGCTGTTTTTT.

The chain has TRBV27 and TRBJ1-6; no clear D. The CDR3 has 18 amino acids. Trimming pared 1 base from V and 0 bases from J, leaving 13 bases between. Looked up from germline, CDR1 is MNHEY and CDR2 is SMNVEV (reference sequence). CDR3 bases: TGTGCCAGCAGTTTATTTGGGGTCCCAAGCTCCTATAATTCACCCCTCCACTTT. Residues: CASSLFGVPSSYNSPLHF.

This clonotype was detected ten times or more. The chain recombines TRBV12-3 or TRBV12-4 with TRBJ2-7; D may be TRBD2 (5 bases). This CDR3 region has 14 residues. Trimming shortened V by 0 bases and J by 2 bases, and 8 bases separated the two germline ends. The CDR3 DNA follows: TGTGCCAGCAGTTTAGCTAGCGTTGCCTACGAGCAGTACTTC. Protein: CASSLASVAYEQYF.

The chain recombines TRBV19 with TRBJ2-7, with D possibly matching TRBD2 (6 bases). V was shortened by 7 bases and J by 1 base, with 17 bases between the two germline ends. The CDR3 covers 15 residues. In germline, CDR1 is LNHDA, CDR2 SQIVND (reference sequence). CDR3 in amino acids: CASTAQWGDSYEQYF. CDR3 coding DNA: TGTGCCAGTACCGCTCAGTGGGGGGATTCCTACGAGCAGTACTTC.

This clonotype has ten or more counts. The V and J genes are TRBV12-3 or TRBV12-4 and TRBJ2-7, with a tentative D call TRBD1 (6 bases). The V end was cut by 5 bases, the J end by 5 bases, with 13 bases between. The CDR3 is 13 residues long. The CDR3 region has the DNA TGTGCCAGCAGTCCCCACAGGGTGAACGAGCAGTACTTC. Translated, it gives CASSPHRVNEQYF.

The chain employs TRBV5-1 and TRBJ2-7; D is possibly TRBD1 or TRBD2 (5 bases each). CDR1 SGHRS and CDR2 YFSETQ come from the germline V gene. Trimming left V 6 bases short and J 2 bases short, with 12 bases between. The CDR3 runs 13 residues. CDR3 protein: CASTGTAAYEQYF. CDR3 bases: TGCGCCAGCACCGGGACGGCCGCCTACGAGCAGTACTTC.

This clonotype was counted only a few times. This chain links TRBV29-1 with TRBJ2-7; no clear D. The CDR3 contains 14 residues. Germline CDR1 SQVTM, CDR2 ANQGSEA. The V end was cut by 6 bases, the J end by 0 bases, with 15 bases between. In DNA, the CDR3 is TGCAGCGTCCCTAAGTTCGAACGCTCCTACGAGCAGTACTTC. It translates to CSVPKFERSYEQYF.

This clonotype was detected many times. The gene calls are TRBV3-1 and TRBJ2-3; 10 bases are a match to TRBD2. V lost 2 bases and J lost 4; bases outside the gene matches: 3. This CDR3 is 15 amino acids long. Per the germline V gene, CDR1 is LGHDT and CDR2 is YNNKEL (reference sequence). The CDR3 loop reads CASSQTSGMADTQYF. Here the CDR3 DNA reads TGTGCCAGCAGCCAAACTAGCGGGATGGCAGATACGCAGTATTTT.

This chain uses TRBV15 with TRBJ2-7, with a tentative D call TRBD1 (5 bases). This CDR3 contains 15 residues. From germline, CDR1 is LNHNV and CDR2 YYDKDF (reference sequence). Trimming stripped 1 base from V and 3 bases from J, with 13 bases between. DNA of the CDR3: TGTGCCACCAGCAGAGTGGCAGGGCAGATCTACGAGCAGTACTTC. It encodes CATSRVAGQIYEQYF.

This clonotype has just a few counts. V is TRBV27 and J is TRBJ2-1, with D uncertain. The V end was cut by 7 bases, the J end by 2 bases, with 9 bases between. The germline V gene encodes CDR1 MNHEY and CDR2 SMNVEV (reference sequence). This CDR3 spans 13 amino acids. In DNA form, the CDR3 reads TGTGCCAGCATGGGCGTTACCTACAATGAGCAGTTCTTC. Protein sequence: CASMGVTYNEQFF.

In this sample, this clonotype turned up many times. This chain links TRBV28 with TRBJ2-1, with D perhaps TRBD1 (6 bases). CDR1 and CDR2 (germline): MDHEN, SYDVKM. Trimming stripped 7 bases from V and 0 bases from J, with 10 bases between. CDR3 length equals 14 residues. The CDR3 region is CASKRQDSYNEQFF. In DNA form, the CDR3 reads TGTGCCAGCAAAAGACAGGACTCCTACAATGAGCAGTTCTTC.

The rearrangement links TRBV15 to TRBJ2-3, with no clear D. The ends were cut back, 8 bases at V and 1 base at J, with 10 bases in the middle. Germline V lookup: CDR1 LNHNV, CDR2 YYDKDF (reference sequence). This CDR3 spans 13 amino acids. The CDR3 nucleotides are TGTGCCACCGCGCCCCAGGGCACAGATACGCAGTATTTT. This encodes CATAPQGTDTQYF.

CDR3 nucleotides: TGTGCCAGCAGCTTCCCAACAGGGGGCGGTGAGCAGTTCTTC. It encodes CASSFPTGGGEQFF. The chain uses TRBV7-2 and TRBJ2-1; 9 bases match TRBD1. The CDR3 covers 14 residues. Germline CDR1 and CDR2: SGHTA and FQGNSA. With V trimmed by 3 bases and J by 9 bases, 6 bases remained unmatched.

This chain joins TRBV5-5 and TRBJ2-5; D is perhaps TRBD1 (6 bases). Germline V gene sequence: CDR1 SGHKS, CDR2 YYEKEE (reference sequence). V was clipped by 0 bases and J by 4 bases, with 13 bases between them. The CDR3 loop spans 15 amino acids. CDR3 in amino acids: CASSLEGVGTETQYF. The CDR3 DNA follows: TGTGCCAGCAGCTTGGAGGGGGTGGGTACAGAGACCCAGTACTTC.

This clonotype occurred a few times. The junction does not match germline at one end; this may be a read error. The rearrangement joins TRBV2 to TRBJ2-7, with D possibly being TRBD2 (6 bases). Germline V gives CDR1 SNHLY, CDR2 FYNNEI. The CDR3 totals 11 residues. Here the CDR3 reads CASTARRGFGF. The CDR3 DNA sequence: TGTGCCAGCACAGCGCGGCGGGGCTTTGGGTTC.

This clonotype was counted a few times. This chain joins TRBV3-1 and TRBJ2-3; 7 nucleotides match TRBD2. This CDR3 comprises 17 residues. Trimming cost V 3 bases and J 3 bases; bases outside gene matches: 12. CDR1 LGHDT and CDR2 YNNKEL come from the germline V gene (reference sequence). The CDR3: CASSQDPSGGRTDTQYF. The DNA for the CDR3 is TGTGCCAGCAGCCAGGATCCTAGTGGCGGGAGAACAGATACGCAGTATTTT.